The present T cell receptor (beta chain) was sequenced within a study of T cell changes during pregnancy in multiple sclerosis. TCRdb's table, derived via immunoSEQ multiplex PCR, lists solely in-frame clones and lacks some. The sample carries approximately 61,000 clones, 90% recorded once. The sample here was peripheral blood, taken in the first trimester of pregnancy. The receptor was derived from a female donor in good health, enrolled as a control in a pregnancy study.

In nucleotides, the CDR3 is TGTGCCAGCAGTTTAGGTGCAGGGGGCTACGAGCAGTACTTC. This gives the protein CASSLGAGGYEQYF. The V and J genes are TRBV27 and TRBJ2-7; TRBD1 matches at 7 bases. The germline V gene encodes CDR1 MNHEY and CDR2 SMNVEV (reference sequence). The CDR3 spans 14 residues. The trim removed 2 bases at V and 3 bases at J, leaving 4 bases unmatched.